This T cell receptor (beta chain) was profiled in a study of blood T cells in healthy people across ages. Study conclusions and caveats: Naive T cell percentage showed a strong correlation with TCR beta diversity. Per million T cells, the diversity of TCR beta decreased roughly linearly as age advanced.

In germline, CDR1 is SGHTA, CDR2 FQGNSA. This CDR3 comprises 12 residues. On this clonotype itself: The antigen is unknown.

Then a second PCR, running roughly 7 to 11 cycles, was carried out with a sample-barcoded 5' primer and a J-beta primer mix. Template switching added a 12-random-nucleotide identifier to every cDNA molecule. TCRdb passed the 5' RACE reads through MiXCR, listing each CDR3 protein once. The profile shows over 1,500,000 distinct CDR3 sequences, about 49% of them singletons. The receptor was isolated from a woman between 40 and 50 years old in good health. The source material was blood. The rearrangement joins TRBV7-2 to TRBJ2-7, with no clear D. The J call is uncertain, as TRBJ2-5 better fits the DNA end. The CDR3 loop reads CASSLVPRTQYF. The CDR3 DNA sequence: TGTGCCAGCAGCTTAGTTCCCCGGACCCAGTACTTC.